One and the same sample provided the 3 T cell receptor beta chains below, sequenced in a study of T cell responses to AZD1222 COVID-19 vaccine. Repertoires were generated with immunoSEQ multiplex PCR, while TCRdb's copy carries only in-frame clones and drops some. This sample has around 120,000 clones, with around 92% found just once. The sample here was peripheral blood, taken 28 days after the second AZD1222 dose. These TCRs come from an adult who received the AZD1222 COVID-19 vaccine.

The chain combines TRBV19 with TRBJ1-2; the match to TRBD1 covers 9 bases. The J segment lost 3 bases and the V segment lost 5 bases, leaving 7 bases of the junction unmatched. The germline CDR1 and CDR2 sequences are LNHDA and SQIVND (reference sequence). The CDR3 totals 15 residues. The CDR3 DNA follows: TGTGCCAGTAGTGCACCGGGACAGGGAGACTATGGCTACACCTTC. Translation: CASSAPGQGDYGYTF.

The rearrangement links TRBV10-3 to TRBJ2-7, with D unclear. The V gene's germline CDR1 is ENHRY and CDR2 SYGVKD. This CDR3 is built from 13 residues. The V gene lost 7 bases and the J gene lost 0 bases, with 10 bases spanning the gap. This CDR3 reads CAITSQSSYEQYF. In DNA form, the CDR3 reads TGTGCCATCACCTCCCAGAGCTCCTACGAGCAGTACTTC.

The rearrangement uses TRBV5-4 and TRBJ1-1, with 10 nucleotides matching TRBD1. CDR3 length equals 15 residues. J was trimmed by 6 bases and V by 10 bases; bases with no gene match: 15. Looked up from germline, CDR1 is SGHNT and CDR2 is YYREEE (reference sequence). DNA of the CDR3: TGTGCCTTCGGCAGGGACAGGGGACGAACGGCTGAAGCTTTCTTT. Protein: CAFGRDRGRTAEAFF.